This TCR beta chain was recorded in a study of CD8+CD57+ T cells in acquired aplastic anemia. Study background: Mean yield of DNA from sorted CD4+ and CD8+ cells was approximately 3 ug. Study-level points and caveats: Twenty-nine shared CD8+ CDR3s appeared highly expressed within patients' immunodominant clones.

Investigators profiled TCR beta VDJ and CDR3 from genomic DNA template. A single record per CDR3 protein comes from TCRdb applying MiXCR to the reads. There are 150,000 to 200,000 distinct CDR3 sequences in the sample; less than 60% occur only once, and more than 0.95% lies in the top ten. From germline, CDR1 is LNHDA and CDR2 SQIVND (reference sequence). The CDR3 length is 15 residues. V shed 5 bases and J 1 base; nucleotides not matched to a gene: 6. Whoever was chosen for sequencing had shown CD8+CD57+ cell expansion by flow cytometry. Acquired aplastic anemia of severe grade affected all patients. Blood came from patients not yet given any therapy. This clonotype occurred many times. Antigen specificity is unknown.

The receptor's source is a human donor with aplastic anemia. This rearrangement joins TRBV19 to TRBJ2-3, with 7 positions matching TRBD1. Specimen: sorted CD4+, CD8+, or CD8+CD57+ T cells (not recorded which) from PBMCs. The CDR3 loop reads CASSVHRGRTDTQYF. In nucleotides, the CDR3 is TGTGCCAGTAGTGTACACAGGGGTCGCACAGATACGCAGTATTTT. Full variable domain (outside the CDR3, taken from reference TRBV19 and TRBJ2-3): DGGITQSPKYLFRKEGQNVTLSCEQNLNHDAMYWYRQDPGQGLRLIYYSQIVNDFQKGDIAEGYSVSREKKESFPLTVTSAQKNPTAFYLCASSVHRGRTDTQYFGPGTRLTVL.